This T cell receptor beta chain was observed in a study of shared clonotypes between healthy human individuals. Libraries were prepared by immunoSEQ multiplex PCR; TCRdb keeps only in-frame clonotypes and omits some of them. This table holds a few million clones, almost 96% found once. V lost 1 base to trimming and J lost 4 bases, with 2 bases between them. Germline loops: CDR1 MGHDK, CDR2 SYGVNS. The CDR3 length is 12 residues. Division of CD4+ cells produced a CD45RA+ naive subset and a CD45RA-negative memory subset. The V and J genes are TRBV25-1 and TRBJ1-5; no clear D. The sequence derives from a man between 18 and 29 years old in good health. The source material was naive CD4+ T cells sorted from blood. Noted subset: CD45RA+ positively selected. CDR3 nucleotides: TGTGCCAGCAGTGAATGGAATCAGCCCCAGCATTTT. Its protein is CASSEWNQPQHF.